This TCR beta chain was identified during a study of metastatic and nonmetastatic thyroid tumors. Study-level information: Comparative analysis of repertoires was undertaken across blood and tumor or nodule tissue obtained from malignant and benign thyroid patients.

Study-level findings and limits: When malignant thyroid tumors were compared with benign nodules, TCR beta diversity was reportedly significantly higher in the malignant tumors. This held in both blood and tumor samples.

The V gene's germline CDR1 is LGHNA and CDR2 YNFKEQ. CDR3 length: 16 residues. With V trimmed by 1 base and J by 4 bases, 0 bases remained unmatched. Per the study methods: Researchers built a distant-metastasis classifier for papillary thyroid cancer that drew on CDR3 differences across clinicopathological groups. From the PCR reads, TCRdb re-called clones with MiXCR. Here the V and J calls rest on TCRdb's processing, not on the authors' analysis. The sample has about 33,000 clones; 15% to 20% are singletons. By share, this clone ranks as medium-sized. Antigen: not known. Treatment of any kind had been given to no patient before thyroid surgery.

Sequenced: blood. The TCR was taken from a female donor with papillary thyroid cancer or a benign thyroid nodule (not recorded which). Some clones in this sample may be carry-over from other donors' samples. The chain joins TRBV4-2 to TRBJ2-3; 15 positions match TRBD2. The CDR3: CASSQGTSGGADTQYF. The CDR3 coding sequence is TGTGCCAGCAGCCAAGGGACTAGCGGGGGGGCAGATACGCAGTATTTT.